This TCR beta chain appears in the sequencing data of a study of PD-L1 blockade in urothelial cancer (dated by TCRdb to about 2017). Regarding the complete study: Every patient began therapy around 2014 and was given atezolizumab 1,200 mg intravenously every 3 weeks. Twenty-five of 29 patients were identified as males with urothelial cancer of bladder origin, and a prior smoking history was reported by 18 of 29 patients. An ECOG performance status of 0 or 1 was recorded for the patients, and 0 to 3 prior chemotherapy regimens had been received by the patients. Blood samples were analyzed at 3 weeks after treatment start (second dose) and at 6 weeks after treatment start. Blood samples gave median yields of around 140,000 T cells and approximately 80,000 unique TCRs, along with a median clonality of about 0.084. Somatic, immune and clinical correlates of response to PD-L1 blockade with atezolizumab in urothelial cancer were the focus of an exploratory multi-omic analysis. TCR sequencing covered pretreatment tumor samples and matched, serially collected peripheral blood taken before and after atezolizumab treatment. Durable clinical benefit meant progression-free survival longer than 6 months, and TCR features were also tested against progression-free and overall survival. Whole exome sequencing and RNA sequencing of pretreatment tumors were performed alongside TCR sequencing in the same patients. Nine patients reached durable clinical benefit, while 20 to 25 patients did not. Pretreatment blood TCR-seq was available for about 30 patients, at least one posttreatment blood collection was obtained for about 24 patients, and tumor TCR-seq was available for about 24 patients.

From cysteine to phenylalanine, the CDR3 is 15 amino acids long. CDR3 DNA is the only sequence kept; it has 45 bases, read in frame from the first base. Via the germline V gene, CDR1 is LGHNA and CDR2 YNFKEQ. V is pared back by 3 bases and J by 8 bases, with 19 bases lying between the germline termini. The cohort included 29 patients with locally advanced or metastatic urothelial carcinoma who were treated at Memorial Sloan Kettering on a trial protocol. Peripheral blood mononuclear cells were collected pretreatment and during treatment, at between 1 and 8 total time points per patient. The Qiagen DNeasy Blood extraction kit was used to purify genomic DNA from total PBMCs and tumor samples. PBMCs were collected pretreatment and during treatment, and were isolated and stored as previously described. Each PCR received spiked-in synthetic TCR analog templates so that absolute template abundance could be estimated from read counts. The immunoSEQ assay was used to amplify TCRbeta CDR3 regions from genomic DNA with bias-controlled V and J gene primers. Sequencing of rearranged TCRbeta segments was done at approximately 20X coverage. The authors processed their data as follows. Sequencing errors were corrected by clustering, and CDR3s were annotated against IMGT so that V, D and J genes could be assigned. Only productive TCRbeta rearrangements were used in downstream analyses, excluding out-of-frame or stop-codon sequences. Clonality was computed as one minus Shannon entropy normalized by the log of the number of unique productive sequences. Fisher's exact test with Benjamini-Hochberg correction, at a threshold of adjusted p below 0.01, was used to find clones that differed between time points or between blood and tumor. The source is immuneACCESS, and TCRdb retained only in-frame sequences with V and J called. Part of the clones is not carried over; for the studies checked, unresolved V genes explain less than half of this, and the remainder is unexplained. That table supplies the V and J calls and clone size; D and trimming were determined from the DNA. The sample profile shows tens of thousands of clones; about 89% of them were found once. The top ten hold under 4.5% of the sample.

The paper's findings and limits, for the study overall: At 3 weeks after the start of treatment, tumor-associated TCR clones in peripheral blood had expanded more in patients with durable benefit (n of about 21, p = 0.022). Because of the small sample size (n of about 30) and the many exploratory analyses performed, the results are intended to be regarded as hypothesis-generating. A pretreatment peripheral blood TCR clonality below the median was linked to improved progression-free and overall survival.

A note on this clone: It lacks a known antigen. No base qualities exist here, and no much larger clone lies one base off it.

This specimen consisted of PBMCs, obtained around atezolizumab (anti-PD-L1) treatment. The rearranged segments are TRBV4-2 and TRBJ1-1, with a weak D call of TRBD1 (6 bases match). The TCR sequence derives from a man aged 50 or older with urothelial cancer. Read as DNA, the sequence is TGTGCCAGCAGCCATACCTCCGGGGGGCCCACGGAAGCTTTCTTT. Its amino acids are CASSHTSGGPTEAFF.